Presented here are 20 T cell receptor beta chains from one specimen sequenced in a study of blood T cell repertoires in COVID-19. Repertoires were generated with immunoSEQ multiplex PCR, while TCRdb's copy carries only in-frame clones and drops some. The sample contains approximately 140,000 clones, 88% of which appear only once. What was sequenced was peripheral blood. These TCRs come from a woman aged 55-70 years with acute or convalescent COVID-19.

This clone has a single count. At one end, the junction sequence differs from germline, possibly due to a read error. This chain connects TRBV4-2 to TRBJ2-3, with TRBD1 identical over 7 bases. Germline V CDR1 and CDR2: LGHNA, YNFKEQ. CDR3 length: 13 amino acids. CDR3 bases: TGTGCCAGCAGCCAAGATGGGACAGTTACGCAGTATTTT. Protein sequence: CASSQDGTVTQYF.

The gene calls are TRBV4-2 and TRBJ1-2; D unresolved. V was shortened by 4 bases and J by 1 base, with 13 bases between the two germline ends. Looked up from germline, CDR1 is LGHNA and CDR2 is YNFKEQ. The CDR3 extends over 15 amino acids. CDR3 in amino acids: CASSRETRNNYGYTF. The CDR3, as DNA: TGTGCCAGCAGCCGAGAGACACGGAATAACTATGGCTACACCTTC.

This clone was observed a single time. V is TRBV7-2 and J is TRBJ1-1, with a weak D call TRBD1 (6 bases). Per germline, CDR1 SGHTA and CDR2 FQGNSA. The CDR3 is made up of 13 amino acids. The V end was cut by 6 bases, the J end by 4 bases, with 12 bases between. CDR3 DNA: TGTGCCAGCAGTGCGTCAGGGGCCACTGAAGCTTTCTTT. Amino acid sequence: CASSASGATEAFF.

The rearrangement uses TRBV30 and TRBJ2-1; TRBD1 agrees at 7 bases. V was clipped by 0 bases and J by 4 bases; unmatched bases: 0. The CDR3 covers 13 residues. CDR1 is GTSNPN and CDR2 is SVGIG in the germline V gene (reference sequence). The CDR3 DNA reads as TGTGCCTGGAGTGTACAGGGGTACAATGAGCAGTTCTTC. Encoded protein: CAWSVQGYNEQFF.

The rearrangement links TRBV2 to TRBJ2-3; the match to TRBD1 covers 7 bases. This CDR3 contains 13 residues. Trimming took 8 bases from V and 2 from J; bases not matched to a gene: 4. Germline V CDR1 and CDR2: SNHLY, FYNNEI. CDR3 nucleotide sequence: TGTGCCAGCTGGGACAGACTCACAGATACGCAGTATTTT. It yields the protein CASWDRLTDTQYF.

The V call is TRBV6-2 or TRBV6-3, the J call TRBJ1-5; 7 positions match TRBD1. CDR3 length: 17 residues. The J segment lost 2 bases and the V segment lost 2 bases, leaving 9 bases of the junction unmatched. Germline CDR1 MNHEY, CDR2 SVGEGT. The CDR3 loop reads CASSYAARGTGNQPQHF. The CDR3 DNA reads as TGTGCCAGCAGTTACGCGGCTAGGGGGACAGGCAATCAGCCCCAGCATTTT.

This chain joins TRBV5-1 and TRBJ1-2; 8 nucleotides align to TRBD1. J gave up 6 bases and V 0 bases, and 16 bases lay outside the gene matches. Germline assignment: CDR1 SGHRS and CDR2 YFSETQ. This CDR3 spans 18 amino acids. In DNA form, the CDR3 reads TGCGCCAGCAGCTTGGATCCGACAGGGGCCCTACGTGGGAATGGCTACACCTTC. Its protein product is CASSLDPTGALRGNGYTF.

The chain carries TRBV18 and TRBJ2-6; tentatively, D is TRBD1 (6 bases). The V gene lost 5 bases and the J gene lost 0 bases, with 11 bases spanning the gap. CDR3 length equals 16 residues. Per the germline V gene, CDR1 is KGHSH and CDR2 is LQKENI. Written as DNA, the CDR3 is TGTGCCAGCTCATTAGACAGGATCTCTGGGGCCAACGTCCTGACTTTC. It codes for CASSLDRISGANVLTF.

The genes are TRBV19 and TRBJ1-3; D may be TRBD1 (5 bases). Trimming shortened V by 10 bases and J by 2 bases, and 12 bases separated the two germline ends. The CDR3 loop spans 13 amino acids. In germline, CDR1 is LNHDA, CDR2 SQIVND (reference sequence). The CDR3 loop reads CATSRGAGNTIYF. As DNA, the CDR3 is TGTGCCACCTCACGGGGGGCTGGAAACACCATATATTTT.

CDR3 sequence: CASSMTGTSSGNTIYF. The CDR3 nucleotides are TGTGCCAGCAGCATGACAGGGACGAGCTCTGGAAACACCATATATTTT. The chain links TRBV7-8 to TRBJ1-3; 7 nucleotides match TRBD1. The CDR3 is 16 amino acids. CDR1 SGHVS and CDR2 FQNEAQ come from the germline V gene. Unmatched junction bases numbered 7, after V lost 5 bases and J lost 0 bases.

The chain employs TRBV9 and TRBJ1-4, with TRBD1 as a possible D gene (6 bases). CDR1 and CDR2 from the germline V gene are SGDLS and YYNGEE. This CDR3 comprises 15 residues. Trimming cost V 5 bases and J 3 bases, with 14 bases left between them. The CDR3 protein is CASSRFTGPNEKLFF. In DNA, the CDR3 is TGTGCCAGCAGTCGTTTTACAGGGCCTAATGAAAAACTGTTTTTT.

The J gene is TRBJ2-5, the V gene TRBV5-4; TRBD2 aligns across 11 bases. With V trimmed by 1 base and J by 0 bases, 5 bases remained unmatched. The CDR3 totals 17 residues. CDR1 and CDR2 (germline): SGHNT, YYREEE (reference sequence). The CDR3 region has the DNA TGTGCCAGCAGCTTGCGGTCTAGCGGGAGGTACCAAGAGACCCAGTACTTC. Protein: CASSLRSSGRYQETQYF.

The gene calls are TRBV23-1 and TRBJ2-1, with D unclear. TRBV23-1 is identified as an open reading frame with a role that is uncertain. V was pared by 1 base and J by 6 bases, with 10 bases between. This CDR3 has 14 residues. CDR3: CASSQYRLRNEQFF. The DNA of the CDR3 is TGCGCCAGCAGTCAATACCGGTTGCGCAATGAGCAGTTCTTC.

The gene calls are TRBV11-2 and TRBJ2-1; D possibly corresponds to TRBD2 (6 bases). The CDR3 runs to 18 residues. Trimming pared 2 bases from V and 0 bases from J, leaving 17 bases between. Germline V gene data show CDR1 as SGHAT and CDR2 as FQNNGV. The CDR3 spells CASSLRPLALSSYNEQFF. CDR3 nucleotide sequence: TGTGCCAGCAGCTTAAGACCCCTAGCGTTAAGCTCCTACAATGAGCAGTTCTTC. The whole variable domain, remainder taken from reference TRBV11-2 and TRBJ2-1, is EAGVAQSPRYKIIEKRQSVAFWCNPISGHATLYWYQQILGQGPKLLIQFQNNGVVDDSQLPKDRFSAERLKGVDSTLKIQPAKLEDSAVYLCASSLRPLALSSYNEQFFGPGTRLTVL.

The rearrangement joins TRBV27 to TRBJ1-4, with D tentatively TRBD1 (6 bases). The V and J ends lost 3 bases and 8 bases respectively, with 13 bases between them. The CDR3 loop spans 14 amino acids. Per the germline V gene, CDR1 is MNHEY and CDR2 is SMNVEV (reference sequence). CDR3 in amino acids: CASSFGGQGEKLFF. The CDR3 DNA reads as TGTGCCAGCAGTTTCGGGGGGCAGGGAGAAAAACTGTTTTTT.

This sequence joins TRBV4-3 and TRBJ1-1; D unclear. V was cut by 0 bases and J by 3 bases, with 14 bases left in between. The CDR3 is 16 amino acids. Germline CDR1 is LGHNA and CDR2 is YSLEER. The chain's CDR3 is CASSQEMTRRDTEAFF. DNA of the CDR3: TGCGCCAGCAGCCAAGAGATGACCCGGAGAGACACTGAAGCTTTCTTT.

The CDR3 region is CASSLAVGQQYEQYF. The DNA for the CDR3 is TGTGCCAGCAGCTTAGCGGTCGGACAGCAGTACGAGCAGTACTTC. This chain uses TRBV7-2 with TRBJ2-7; possibly TRBD1 for D (6 bases). The germline V gene has CDR1 SGHTA and CDR2 FQGNSA. V lost 0 bases, J lost 4 bases, and 13 bases lay in between. This CDR3 spans 15 amino acids.

The chain carries TRBV9 and TRBJ1-4; 7 bases match TRBD1. V shed 1 base and J 8 bases; nucleotides not matched to a gene: 8. Germline loops: CDR1 SGDLS, CDR2 YYNGEE. This CDR3 has 15 amino acids. The CDR3, as DNA: TGTGCCAGCAGCGTAAGGAACGGCAGGGGGGAAAAACTGTTTTTT. Protein product: CASSVRNGRGEKLFF.

The rearrangement joins TRBV4-3 to TRBJ2-7, with 14 bases fitting TRBD2. CDR3 length equals 16 residues. Per germline, CDR1 LGHNA and CDR2 YSLEER. V shed 4 bases, J shed 3 bases, and the junction held 5 bases outside the gene matches. Here the CDR3 reads CASSPGTSGGHYEQYF. CDR3 coding DNA: TGCGCCAGCAGCCCCGGGACTAGCGGGGGTCACTACGAGCAGTACTTC.

V and J are TRBV21-1 and TRBJ1-6; the table's D call TRBD1 went unverified against the DNA. TRBV21-1 is a pseudogene segment. The CDR3 contains 16 residues. The CDR3 DNA reads TGTGCCAGCAGCAAAGCTGGGCAGGGTAGAAATTCACCCCTCCACTTT. The encoded protein is CASSKAGQGRNSPLHF.